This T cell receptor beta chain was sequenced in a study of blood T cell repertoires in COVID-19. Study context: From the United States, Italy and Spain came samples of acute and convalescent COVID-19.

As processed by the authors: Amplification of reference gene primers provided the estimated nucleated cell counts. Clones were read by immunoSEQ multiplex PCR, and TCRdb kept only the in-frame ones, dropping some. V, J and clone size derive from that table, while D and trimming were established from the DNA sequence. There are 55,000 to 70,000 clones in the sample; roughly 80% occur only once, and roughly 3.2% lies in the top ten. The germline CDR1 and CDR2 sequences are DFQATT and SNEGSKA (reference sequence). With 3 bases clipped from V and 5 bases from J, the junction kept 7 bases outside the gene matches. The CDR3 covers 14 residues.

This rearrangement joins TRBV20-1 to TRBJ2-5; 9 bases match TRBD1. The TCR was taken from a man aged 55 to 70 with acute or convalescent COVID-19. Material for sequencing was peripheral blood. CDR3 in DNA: TGCAGTGCTAGTACAGGGGGCATGTCGGAGACCCAGTACTTC. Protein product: CSASTGGMSETQYF.